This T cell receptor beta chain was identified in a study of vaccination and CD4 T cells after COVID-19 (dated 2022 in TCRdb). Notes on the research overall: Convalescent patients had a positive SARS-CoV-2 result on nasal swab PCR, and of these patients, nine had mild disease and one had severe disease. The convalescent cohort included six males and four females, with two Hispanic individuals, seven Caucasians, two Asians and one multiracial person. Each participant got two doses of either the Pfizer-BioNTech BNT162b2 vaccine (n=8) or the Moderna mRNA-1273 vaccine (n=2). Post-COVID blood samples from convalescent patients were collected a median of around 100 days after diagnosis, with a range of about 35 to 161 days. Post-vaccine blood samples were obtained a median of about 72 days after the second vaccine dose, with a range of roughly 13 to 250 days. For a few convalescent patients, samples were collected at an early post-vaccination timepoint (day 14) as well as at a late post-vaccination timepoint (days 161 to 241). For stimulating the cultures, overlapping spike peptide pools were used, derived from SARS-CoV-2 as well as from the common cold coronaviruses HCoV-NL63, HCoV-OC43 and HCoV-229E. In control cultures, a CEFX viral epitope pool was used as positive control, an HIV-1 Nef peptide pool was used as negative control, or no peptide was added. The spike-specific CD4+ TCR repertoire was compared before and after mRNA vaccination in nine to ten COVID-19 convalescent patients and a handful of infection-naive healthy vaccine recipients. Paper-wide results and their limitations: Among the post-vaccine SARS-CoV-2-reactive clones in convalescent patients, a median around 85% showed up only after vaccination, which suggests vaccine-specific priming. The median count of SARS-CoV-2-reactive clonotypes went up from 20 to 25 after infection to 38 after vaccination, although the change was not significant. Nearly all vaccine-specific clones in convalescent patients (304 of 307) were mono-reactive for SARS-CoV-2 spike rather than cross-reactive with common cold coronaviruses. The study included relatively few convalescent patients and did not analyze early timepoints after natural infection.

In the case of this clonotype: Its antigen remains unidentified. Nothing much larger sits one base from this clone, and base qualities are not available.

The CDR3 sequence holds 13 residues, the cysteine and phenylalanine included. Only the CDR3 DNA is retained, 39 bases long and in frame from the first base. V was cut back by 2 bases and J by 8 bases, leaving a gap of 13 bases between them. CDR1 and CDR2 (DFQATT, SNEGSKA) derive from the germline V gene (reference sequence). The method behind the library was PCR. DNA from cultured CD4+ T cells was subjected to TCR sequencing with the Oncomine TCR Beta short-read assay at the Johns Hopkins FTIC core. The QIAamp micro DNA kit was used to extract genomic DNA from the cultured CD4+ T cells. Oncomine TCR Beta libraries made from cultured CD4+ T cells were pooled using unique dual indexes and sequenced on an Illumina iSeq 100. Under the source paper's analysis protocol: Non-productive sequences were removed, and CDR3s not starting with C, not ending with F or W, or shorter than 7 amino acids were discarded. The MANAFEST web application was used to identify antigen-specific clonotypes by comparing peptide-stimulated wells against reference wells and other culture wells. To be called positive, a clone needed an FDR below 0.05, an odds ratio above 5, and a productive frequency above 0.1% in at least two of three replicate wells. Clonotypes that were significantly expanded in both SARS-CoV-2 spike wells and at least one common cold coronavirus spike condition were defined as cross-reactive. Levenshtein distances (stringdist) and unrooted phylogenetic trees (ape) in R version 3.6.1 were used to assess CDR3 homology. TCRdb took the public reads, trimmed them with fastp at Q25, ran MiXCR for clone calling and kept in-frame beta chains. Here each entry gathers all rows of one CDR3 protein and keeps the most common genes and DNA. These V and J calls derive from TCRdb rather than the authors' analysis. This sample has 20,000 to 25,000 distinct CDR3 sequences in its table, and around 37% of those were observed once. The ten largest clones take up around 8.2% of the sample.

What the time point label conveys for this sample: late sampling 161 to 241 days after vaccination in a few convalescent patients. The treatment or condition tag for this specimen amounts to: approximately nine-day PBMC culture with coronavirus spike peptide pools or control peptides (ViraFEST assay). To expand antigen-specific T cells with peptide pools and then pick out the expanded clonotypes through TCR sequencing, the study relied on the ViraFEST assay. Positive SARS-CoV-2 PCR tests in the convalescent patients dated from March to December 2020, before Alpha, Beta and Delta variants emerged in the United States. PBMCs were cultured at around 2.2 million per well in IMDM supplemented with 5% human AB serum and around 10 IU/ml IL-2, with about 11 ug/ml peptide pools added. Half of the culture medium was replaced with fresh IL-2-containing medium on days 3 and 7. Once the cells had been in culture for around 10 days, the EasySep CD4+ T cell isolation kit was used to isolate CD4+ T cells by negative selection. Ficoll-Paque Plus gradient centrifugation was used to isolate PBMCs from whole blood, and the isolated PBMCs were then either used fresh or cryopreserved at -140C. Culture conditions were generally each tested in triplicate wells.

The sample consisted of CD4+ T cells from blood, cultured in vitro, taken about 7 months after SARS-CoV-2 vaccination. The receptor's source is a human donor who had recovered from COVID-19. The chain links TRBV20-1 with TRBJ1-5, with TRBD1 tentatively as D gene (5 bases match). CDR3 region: CSARTGKMEPQHF. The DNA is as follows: TGCAGTGCTAGAACAGGAAAGATGGAGCCCCAGCATTTT.